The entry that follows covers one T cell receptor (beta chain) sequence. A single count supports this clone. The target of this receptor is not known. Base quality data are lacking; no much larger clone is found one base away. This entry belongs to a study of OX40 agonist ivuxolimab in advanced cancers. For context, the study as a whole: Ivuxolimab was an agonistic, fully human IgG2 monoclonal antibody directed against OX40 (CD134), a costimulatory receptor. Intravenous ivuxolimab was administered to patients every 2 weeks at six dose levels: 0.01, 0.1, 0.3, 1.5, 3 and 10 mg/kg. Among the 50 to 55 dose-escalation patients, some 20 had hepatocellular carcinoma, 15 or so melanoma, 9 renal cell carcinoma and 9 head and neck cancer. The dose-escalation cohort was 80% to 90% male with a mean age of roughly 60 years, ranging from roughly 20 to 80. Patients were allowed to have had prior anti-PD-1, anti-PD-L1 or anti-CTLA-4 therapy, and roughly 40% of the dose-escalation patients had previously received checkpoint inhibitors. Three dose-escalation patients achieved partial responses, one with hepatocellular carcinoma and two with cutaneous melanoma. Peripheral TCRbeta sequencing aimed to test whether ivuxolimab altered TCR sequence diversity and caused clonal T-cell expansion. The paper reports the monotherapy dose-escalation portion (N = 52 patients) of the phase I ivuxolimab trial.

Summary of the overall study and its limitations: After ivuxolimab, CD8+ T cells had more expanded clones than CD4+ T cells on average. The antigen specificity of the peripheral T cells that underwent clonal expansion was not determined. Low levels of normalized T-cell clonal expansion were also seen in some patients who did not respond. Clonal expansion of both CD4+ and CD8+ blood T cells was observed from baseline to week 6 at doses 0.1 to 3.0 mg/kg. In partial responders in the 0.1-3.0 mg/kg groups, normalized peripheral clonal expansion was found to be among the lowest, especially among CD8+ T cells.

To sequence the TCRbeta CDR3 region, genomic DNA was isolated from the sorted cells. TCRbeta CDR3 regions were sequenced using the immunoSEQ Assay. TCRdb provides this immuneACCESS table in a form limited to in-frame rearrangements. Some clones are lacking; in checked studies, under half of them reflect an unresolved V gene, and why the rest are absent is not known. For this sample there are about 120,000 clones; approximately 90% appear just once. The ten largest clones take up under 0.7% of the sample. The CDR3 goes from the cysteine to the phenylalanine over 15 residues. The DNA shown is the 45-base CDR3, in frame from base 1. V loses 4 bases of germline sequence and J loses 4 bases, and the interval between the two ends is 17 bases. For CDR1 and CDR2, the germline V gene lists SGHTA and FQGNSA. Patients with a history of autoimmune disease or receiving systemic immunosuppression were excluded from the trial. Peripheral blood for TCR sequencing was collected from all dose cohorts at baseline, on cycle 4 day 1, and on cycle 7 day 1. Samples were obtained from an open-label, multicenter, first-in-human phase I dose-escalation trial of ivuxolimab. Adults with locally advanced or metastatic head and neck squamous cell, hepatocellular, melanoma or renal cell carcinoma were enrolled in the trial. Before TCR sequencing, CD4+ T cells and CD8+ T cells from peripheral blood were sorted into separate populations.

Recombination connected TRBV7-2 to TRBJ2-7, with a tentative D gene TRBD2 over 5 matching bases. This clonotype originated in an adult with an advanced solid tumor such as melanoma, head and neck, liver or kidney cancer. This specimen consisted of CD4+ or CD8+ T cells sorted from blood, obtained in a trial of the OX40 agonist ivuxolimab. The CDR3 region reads CASSSEGARGYEQYF. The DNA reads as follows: TGTGCCAGCAGCTCTGAGGGAGCCAGAGGGTACGAGCAGTACTTC.